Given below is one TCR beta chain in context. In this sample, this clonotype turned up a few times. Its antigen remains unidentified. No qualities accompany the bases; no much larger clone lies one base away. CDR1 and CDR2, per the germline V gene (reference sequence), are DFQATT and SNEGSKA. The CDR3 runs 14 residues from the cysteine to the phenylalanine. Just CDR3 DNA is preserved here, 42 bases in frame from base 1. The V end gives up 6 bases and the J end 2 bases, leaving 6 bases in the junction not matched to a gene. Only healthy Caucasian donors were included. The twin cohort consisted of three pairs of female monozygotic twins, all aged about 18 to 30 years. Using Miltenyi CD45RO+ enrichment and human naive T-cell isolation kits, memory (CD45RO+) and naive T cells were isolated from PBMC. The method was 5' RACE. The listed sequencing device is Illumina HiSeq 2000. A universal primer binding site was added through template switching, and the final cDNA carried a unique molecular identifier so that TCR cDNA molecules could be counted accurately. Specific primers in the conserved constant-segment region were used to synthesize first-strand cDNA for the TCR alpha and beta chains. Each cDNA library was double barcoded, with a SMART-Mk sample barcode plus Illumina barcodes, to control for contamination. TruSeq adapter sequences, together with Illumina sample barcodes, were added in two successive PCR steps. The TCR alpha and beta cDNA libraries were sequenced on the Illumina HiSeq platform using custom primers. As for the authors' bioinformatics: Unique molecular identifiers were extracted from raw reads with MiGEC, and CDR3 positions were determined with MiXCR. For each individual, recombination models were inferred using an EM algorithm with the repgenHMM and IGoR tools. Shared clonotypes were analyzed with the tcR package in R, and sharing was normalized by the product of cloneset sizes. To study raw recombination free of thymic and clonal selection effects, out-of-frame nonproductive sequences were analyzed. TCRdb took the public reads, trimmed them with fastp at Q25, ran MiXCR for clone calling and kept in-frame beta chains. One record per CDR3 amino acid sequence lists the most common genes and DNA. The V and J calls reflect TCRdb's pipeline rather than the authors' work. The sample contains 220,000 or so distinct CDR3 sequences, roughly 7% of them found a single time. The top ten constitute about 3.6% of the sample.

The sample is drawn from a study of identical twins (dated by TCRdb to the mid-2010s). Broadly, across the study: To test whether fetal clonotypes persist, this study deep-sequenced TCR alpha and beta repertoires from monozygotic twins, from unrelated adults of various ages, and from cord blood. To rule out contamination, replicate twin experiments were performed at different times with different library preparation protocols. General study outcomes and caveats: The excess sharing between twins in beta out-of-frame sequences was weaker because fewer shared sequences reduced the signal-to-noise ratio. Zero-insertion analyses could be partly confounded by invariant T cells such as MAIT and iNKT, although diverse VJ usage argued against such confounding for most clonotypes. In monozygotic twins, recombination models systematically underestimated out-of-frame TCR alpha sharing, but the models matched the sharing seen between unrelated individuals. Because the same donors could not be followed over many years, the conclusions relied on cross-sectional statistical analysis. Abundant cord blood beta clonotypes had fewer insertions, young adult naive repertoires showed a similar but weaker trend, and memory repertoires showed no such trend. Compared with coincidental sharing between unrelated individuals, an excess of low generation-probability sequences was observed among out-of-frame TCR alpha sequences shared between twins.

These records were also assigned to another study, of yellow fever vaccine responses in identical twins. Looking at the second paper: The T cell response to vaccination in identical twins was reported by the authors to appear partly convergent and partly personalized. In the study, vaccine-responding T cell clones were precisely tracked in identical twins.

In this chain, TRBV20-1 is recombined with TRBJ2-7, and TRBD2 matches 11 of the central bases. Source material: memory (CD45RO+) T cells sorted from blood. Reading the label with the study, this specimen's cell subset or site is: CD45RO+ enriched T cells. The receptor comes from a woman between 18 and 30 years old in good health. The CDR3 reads CSATGLAVTYEQYF. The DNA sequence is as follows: TGCAGTGCCACGGGACTAGCGGTTACCTACGAGCAGTACTTC.